This T cell receptor (beta chain) was obtained from a study of T-cell reconstitution after alpha-beta-depleted transplantation in children. The study, taken as a whole, reports: Newly produced T cells mostly provided counts and TCRbeta diversity after one year, as hyperexpanded clones declined. After transplant, high TCRbeta diversity at day 60 in some patients arose from surviving recipient T cells and thymic progenitors. Expanded graft clones, several hundred of them, were reportedly the source of alpha-beta T cells about two months after transplant.

The V and J ends lost 0 bases and 2 bases, in that order; junction bases with no gene match: 4. Germline V gene data show CDR1 as SGHRS and CDR2 as YFSETQ. The CDR3 covers 16 residues. On this clonotype itself: Its antigen is still unknown.

Library preparation (for TCRbeta) was performed with unique molecular identifiers. TCRdb redid the calling of the PCR reads with MiXCR, one entry per CDR3 protein. The repertoire has 250,000 or so distinct CDR3 sequences, more than 20% of them found once; the top ten carry about 5%. Sequencing used PBMCs, mostly from graft donor cells, obtained 360 days after TCRalphabeta/CD19-depleted stem cell transplant. This receptor was taken from a female patient aged 2-9 years who had a stem cell transplant for congenital amegakaryocytic thrombocytopenia, so the T cells may come from the graft donor. The chain is built from TRBV5-1 and TRBJ2-1; 8 nucleotides match TRBD2. The CDR3 sequence is CASSLGVAGPYNEQFF. CDR3 DNA sequence: TGCGCCAGCAGCTTGGGGGTAGCGGGACCCTACAATGAGCAGTTCTTC.